In its sample, the clone carrying this T cell receptor beta chain was seen a few times. The antigen is not known. Next came a second PCR, run for about 6 to 12 cycles, which used a sample-barcoded 5' primer along with a J-beta primer mix. TCRdb independently ran MiXCR on the 5' RACE reads; one entry per CDR3 protein. Among 1,800,000 or so distinct CDR3 sequences listed, approximately 40% were seen once. CDR3 length: 18 amino acids. The germline V gene has CDR1 MGHRA and CDR2 YSYEKL. Trimming shortened V by 1 base and J by 7 bases, and 23 bases separated the two germline ends. These data belong to a study of blood T cells in healthy people across ages. Findings and caveats of the study: Higher diversity, along with more naive CD4+ cells, distinguished long-lived donors from aged donors. TCR beta diversity, measured per million T cells, fell in a roughly linear way with age.

Healthy individuals of Caucasian origin from Russia, aged about 6 to 90, served as donors. Researchers collected ten milliliters of peripheral blood from every single donor. Sequenced input: blood. The V gene is TRBV4-1, the J gene TRBJ2-1, with a possible D match to TRBD2 (5 bases). The source of this sequence is a human donor in good health. CDR3 loop: CASSQAIWSSYRENEQFF. In DNA, the CDR3 is TGCGCCAGCAGCCAAGCGATTTGGTCTAGCTACCGCGAGAATGAGCAGTTCTTC.